Sequencing of this TCR beta chain was carried out in a study of shared clonotypes between healthy human individuals. Profiled with immunoSEQ multiplex PCR; TCRdb holds only in-frame clones, not every one. The sample carries 2 million to 2.5 million clones, about 90% recorded once. Germline loops: CDR1 SGDLS, CDR2 YYNGEE. V was trimmed by 3 bases and J by 3 bases, leaving 13 bases between them. CDR3 length: 15 residues. Sequencing used naive CD4+ T cells from PBMCs. The subset is: CD45RA+ positively selected. The clonotype comes from a man aged 18 to 29 in good health. Some clones in this sample may be carry-over from other donors' samples. This chain connects TRBV9 to TRBJ2-1; possibly TRBD2 for D (7 bases). CDR3 nucleotide sequence: TGTGCCAGCAGCGAGGGGGACTACTACTACAATGAGCAGTTCTTC. It codes for CASSEGDYYYNEQFF.